The rows below give T cell receptor beta chains drawn from one sample of a study of cytomegalovirus exposure and HLA in healthy donors. Generated by immunoSEQ multiplex PCR, the TCRdb table keeps only in-frame clones and is missing some. The specimen's table records about 130,000 clones. The sample was PBMCs. These receptors all stem from a man in his forties in good health and CMV-seronegative. Both conserved end residues are part of each CDR3. The D gene is left open where the match is weak.

V: TRBV19; J: TRBJ1-1; D: TRBD1; CDR3: CASSIAGQGVVDTEAFF; DNA: TGTGCCAGTAGTATAGCGGGACAGGGGGTTGTCGACACTGAAGCTTTCTTT
V: TRBV19; J: TRBJ1-1; D: TRBD1; CDR3: CASSTGQEPRSFF; DNA: TGTGCCAGTAGTACAGGACAGGAACCGAGGTCCTTCTTT
V: TRBV19; J: TRBJ2-6; D: TRBD1; CDR3: CASSKRTGGTSSGANVLTF; DNA: TGTGCCAGTAGTAAACGGACAGGGGGCACCAGCTCTGGGGCCAACGTCCTGACTTTC
V: TRBV7-8; J: TRBJ2-1; D: .; CDR3: CASSFPGYEQFF; DNA: TGTGCCAGCAGTTTTCCAGGGTATGAGCAGTTCTTC
V: TRBV7-9; J: TRBJ2-1; D: .; CDR3: CASSPPPLADLSYNEQFF; DNA: TGTGCCAGCAGTCCACCCCCCCTAGCAGATCTCTCCTACAATGAGCAGTTCTTC
V: TRBV28; J: TRBJ1-2; D: TRBD1; CDR3: CASSSAGTGGGGGYTF; DNA: TGTGCCAGCAGTTCCGCCGGGACAGGGGGAGGAGGTGGCTACACCTTC
V: TRBV9; J: TRBJ1-1; D: TRBD1; CDR3: CASSDGTGPQNTEAFF; DNA: TGTGCCAGCTCTGACGGGACAGGGCCCCAAAACACTGAAGCTTTCTTT
V: TRBV7-2; J: TRBJ2-5; D: .; CDR3: CAAALGRDRTQYF; DNA: TGTGCCGCGGCGCTAGGGCGGGACAGGACCCAGTACTTC
V: TRBV19; J: TRBJ2-5; D: TRBD1; CDR3: CASSLGDREQETQYF; DNA: TGTGCCAGTAGCTTGGGGGACAGGGAACAAGAGACCCAGTACTTC
V: TRBV5-8; J: TRBJ2-1; D: TRBD1; CDR3: CASSLEGGQYNEQFF; DNA: TGTGCCAGCAGCTTGGAAGGGGGCCAATACAATGAGCAGTTCTTC
V: TRBV2; J: TRBJ2-5; D: .; CDR3: CASRIRETQYF; DNA: TGTGCCAGCCGAATCCGGGAGACCCAGTACTTC
V: TRBV6-5; J: TRBJ2-7; D: TRBD1; CDR3: CASSGGQGHEQYF; DNA: TGTGCCAGCAGCGGGGGACAGGGGCACGAGCAGTACTTC
V: TRBV29-1; J: TRBJ2-1; D: TRBD2; CDR3: CSTAKREVNEQFF; DNA: TGCAGCACGGCTAAGCGGGAGGTCAATGAGCAGTTCTTC
V: TRBV5-4; J: TRBJ2-7; D: TRBD1; CDR3: CASSSGQGKYYEQYF; DNA: TGTGCCAGCAGTTCGGGACAGGGGAAGTACTACGAGCAGTACTTC
V: TRBV7-8; J: TRBJ1-1; D: .; CDR3: CASSLGGRTEAFF; DNA: TGTGCCAGCAGCCTCGGAGGTCGAACTGAAGCTTTCTTT
V: TRBV4-2; J: TRBJ1-5; D: .; CDR3: CASSQDDVWGSNQPQHF; DNA: TGTGCCAGCAGCCAAGATGATGTATGGGGCAGCAATCAGCCCCAGCATTTT
V: TRBV19; J: TRBJ1-1; D: .; CDR3: CASSTRVFIGTEAFF; DNA: TGTGCCAGTAGTACCCGGGTGTTTATTGGCACTGAAGCTTTCTTT
V: TRBV28; J: TRBJ1-4; D: .; CDR3: CASSLRSIEEKLFF; DNA: TGTGCCAGCAGTTTACGGAGTATCGAAGAAAAACTGTTTTTT
V: TRBV28; J: TRBJ2-5; D: .; CDR3: CASSLLGGSKARTQYF; DNA: TGTGCCAGCAGCCTCCTGGGGGGTTCCAAGGCGCGGACCCAGTACTTC
V: TRBV25-1; J: TRBJ2-7; D: .; CDR3: CASSESRADLYEQYF; DNA: TGTGCCAGCAGTGAATCGAGGGCGGACCTATACGAGCAGTACTTC
V: TRBV19; J: TRBJ1-1; D: .; CDR3: CASSIGHKRGAFF; DNA: TGTGCCAGTAGTATAGGTCACAAGAGAGGGGCTTTCTTT
V: TRBV6-6; J: TRBJ2-5; D: TRBD1; CDR3: CASRRTGSQETQYF; DNA: TGTGCCAGCAGGAGGACAGGTAGCCAAGAGACCCAGTACTTC
V: TRBV19; J: TRBJ2-1; D: TRBD2; CDR3: CATKGLLGTSGRGGYNEQFF; DNA: TGTGCCACAAAGGGACTTCTCGGGACTAGCGGGAGAGGGGGTTACAATGAGCAGTTCTTC
V: TRBV7-3; J: TRBJ2-1; D: .; CDR3: CASSPPPGSYNEQFF; DNA: TGTGCCAGCAGCCCCCCTCCCGGCTCCTACAATGAGCAGTTCTTC
V: TRBV5-1; J: TRBJ2-7; D: .; CDR3: CASSLELNRPYEQYF; DNA: TGCGCCAGCAGCTTGGAACTAAACCGACCCTACGAGCAGTACTTC
V: TRBV6-1; J: TRBJ2-7; D: .; CDR3: CASSGVNEQYF; DNA: TGTGCCAGCAGTGGAGTCAACGAGCAGTACTTC
V: TRBV5-1; J: TRBJ2-7; D: .; CDR3: CASSSNTGARYEQYF; DNA: TGCGCCAGCAGCTCCAATACGGGAGCCCGGTACGAGCAGTACTTC
V: TRBV7-8; J: TRBJ1-1; D: .; CDR3: CASSLVSGGNTEAFF; DNA: TGTGCCAGCAGCTTAGTATCGGGGGGAAACACTGAAGCTTTCTTT
V: TRBV27; J: TRBJ1-1; D: TRBD1; CDR3: CASKPGQGTTEAFF; DNA: TGTGCCAGCAAACCGGGACAGGGGACCACTGAAGCTTTCTTT
V: TRBV6-5; J: TRBJ2-7; D: .; CDR3: CASSYSTGTSTYEQYF; DNA: TGTGCCAGCAGTTACTCGACCGGGACATCAACCTACGAGCAGTACTTC
V: TRBV29-1; J: TRBJ2-5; D: .; CDR3: CSAGLGETQYF; DNA: TGCAGCGCGGGTCTGGGAGAGACCCAGTACTTC
V: TRBV7-9; J: TRBJ2-2; D: TRBD1; CDR3: CASNSIRTGSTGELFF; DNA: TGTGCCAGCAACTCCATTAGGACAGGCAGCACCGGGGAGCTGTTTTTT
V: TRBV5-4; J: TRBJ2-2; D: .; CDR3: CASSSRGIGELFF; DNA: TGTGCCAGCAGCTCAAGGGGAATCGGGGAGCTGTTTTTT
V: TRBV6-1; J: TRBJ2-3; D: .; CDR3: CAPPEGPDTQYF; DNA: TGTGCCCCGCCTGAGGGTCCGGATACGCAGTATTTT
V: TRBV7-9; J: TRBJ1-1; D: TRBD1; CDR3: CASSPNRGVTEAFF; DNA: TGTGCCAGCAGTCCCAACAGGGGTGTCACTGAAGCTTTCTTT
V: TRBV6-6; J: TRBJ2-7; D: .; CDR3: CASSHGTSSPTEQYF; DNA: TGTGCCAGCAGCCACGGGACTTCCTCCCCTACCGAGCAGTACTTC